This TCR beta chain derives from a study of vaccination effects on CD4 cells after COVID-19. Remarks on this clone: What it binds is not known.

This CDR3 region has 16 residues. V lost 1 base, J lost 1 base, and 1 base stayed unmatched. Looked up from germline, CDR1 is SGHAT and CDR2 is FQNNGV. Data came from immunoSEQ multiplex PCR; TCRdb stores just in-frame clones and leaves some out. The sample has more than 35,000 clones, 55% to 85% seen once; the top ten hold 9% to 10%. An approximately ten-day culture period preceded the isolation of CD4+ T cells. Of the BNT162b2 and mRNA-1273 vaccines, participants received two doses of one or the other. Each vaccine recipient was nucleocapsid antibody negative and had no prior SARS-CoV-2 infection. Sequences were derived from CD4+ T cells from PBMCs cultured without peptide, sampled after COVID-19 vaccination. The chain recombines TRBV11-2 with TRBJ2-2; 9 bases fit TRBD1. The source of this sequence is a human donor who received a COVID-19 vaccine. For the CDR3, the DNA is TGTGCCAGCAGCTTAGCGGGACAGGGGAACACCGGGGAGCTGTTTTTT. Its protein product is CASSLAGQGNTGELFF.